A selection of T cell receptor beta chains follows, all from one sample in a study of cytomegalovirus exposure and HLA in healthy donors. Profiled with immunoSEQ multiplex PCR; TCRdb holds only in-frame clones, not every one. The table lists some 100,000 clones, about 82% of them singletons. Input material: PBMCs. Receptors were obtained from a man aged 18 to 29 in good health and CMV-seronegative. Both conserved end residues are part of each CDR3. The order of the fields is CDR3 protein, CDR3 DNA, J gene, V gene, D gene, clone size. D genes are given only for firm matches. Clone sizes are given selectively: once, few, many, or a class where the clone is expanded.

CASTRDRGRANEQFF | TGTGCCAGTACCCGCGACAGGGGAAGGGCTAATGAGCAGTTCTTC | TRBJ2-1 | TRBV19 | TRBD1 | .
CASSREGGATYGYTF | TGTGCCAGCAGCCGGGAGGGGGGAGCGACCTATGGCTACACCTTC | TRBJ1-2 | TRBV7-9 | . | .
CASSHNTGVGTDTQYF | TGCGCCAGCAGCCATAACACAGGGGTCGGAACAGATACGCAGTATTTT | TRBJ2-3 | TRBV4-1 | TRBD1 | .
CASSDRTGEREKLFF | TGTGCCAGCAGCGACCGTACGGGTGAGAGAGAAAAACTGTTTTTT | TRBJ1-4 | TRBV2 | . | .
CASSITGNTEAFF | TGTGCCAGCAGTATAACAGGGAACACTGAAGCTTTCTTT | TRBJ1-1 | TRBV5-6 | . | .
CASSFVTGELFF | TGTGCCAGCAGTTTCGTAACCGGGGAGCTGTTTTTT | TRBJ2-2 | TRBV27 | . | .
CASAVRDRGVNTEAFF | TGTGCCAGCGCGGTTCGTGACAGGGGAGTGAACACTGAAGCTTTCTTT | TRBJ1-1 | TRBV27 | TRBD1 | few
CASSSSGRGVQETQYF | TGTGCCAGCAGCTCATCAGGCAGGGGCGTCCAAGAGACCCAGTACTTC | TRBJ2-5 | TRBV7-9 | . | .
CASSSLGLAGGEQETQYF | TGTGCCAGCAGTTCCTTGGGACTAGCGGGGGGGGAGCAAGAGACCCAGTACTTC | TRBJ2-5 | TRBV27 | TRBD2 | .
CASSSDRIGGYTF | TGCGCCAGCAGCTCCGACAGGATAGGTGGCTACACCTTC | TRBJ1-2 | TRBV5-1 | . | .
CASRPYGARNTEAFF | TGTGCCAGCAGACCTTATGGGGCGAGGAACACTGAAGCTTTCTTT | TRBJ1-1 | TRBV6-5 | . | .
CASSSVQGIGGELFF | TGTGCCAGCAGCTCCGTACAGGGTATTGGCGGGGAGCTGTTTTTT | TRBJ2-2 | TRBV7-2 | . | .
CASSKTQRQGDFYEQYF | TGTGCCAGTAGTAAAACCCAAAGACAGGGTGATTTCTACGAGCAGTACTTC | TRBJ2-7 | TRBV19 | TRBD1 | .
CSGTSPQETQYF | TGCAGCGGGACATCTCCACAAGAGACCCAGTACTTC | TRBJ2-5 | TRBV29-1 | . | .
CASSLDIGPNTQYF | TGTGCCAGCAGCTTGGACATTGGCCCAAATACGCAGTATTTT | TRBJ2-3 | TRBV5-6 | . | .
CSVTTSSYNEQFF | TGCAGCGTTACTACGAGCTCCTACAATGAGCAGTTCTTC | TRBJ2-1 | TRBV29-1 | . | .
CASSYNTGGGGKLFF | TGTGCCAGCAGTTACAACACAGGGGGAGGTGGAAAACTGTTTTTT | TRBJ1-4 | TRBV6-5 | TRBD1 | few
CAWEIPNQPQHF | TGTGCCTGGGAGATTCCCAATCAGCCCCAGCATTTT | TRBJ1-5 | TRBV30 | . | once
CASRQGGYEQYF | TGCGCCAGCCGACAGGGAGGCTACGAGCAGTACTTC | TRBJ2-7 | TRBV10-2 | . | .
CASSSLRDRVEETQYF | TGTGCCAGCAGTTCTCTCCGGGACAGGGTGGAAGAGACCCAGTACTTC | TRBJ2-5 | TRBV11-2 | TRBD1 | few
CASSLIRDPRSTDTQYF | TGTGCCAGCAGTTTAATCAGGGATCCCCGTAGCACAGATACGCAGTATTTT | TRBJ2-3 | TRBV27 | . | .
CAWTQAPRRNTEAFF | TGTGCCTGGACCCAGGCGCCCCGAAGAAACACTGAAGCTTTCTTT | TRBJ1-1 | TRBV30 | . | .
CASSSTGGLNTEAFF | TGTGCCAGCAGCTCCACAGGGGGCTTGAACACTGAAGCTTTCTTT | TRBJ1-1 | TRBV7-9 | TRBD1 | .
CASSYLGQGGNEQYF | TGTGCCAGCAGTTACCTGGGACAGGGAGGGAACGAGCAGTACTTC | TRBJ2-7 | TRBV6-5 | TRBD1 | .
CASSHGTRTYEQYF | TGCGCCAGCAGCCACGGGACTAGGACCTACGAGCAGTACTTC | TRBJ2-7 | TRBV5-1 | TRBD2 | .
CASSPGQGAHYTGELFF | TGTGCCAGCAGCCCGGGACAGGGGGCTCACTACACCGGGGAGCTGTTTTTT | TRBJ2-2 | TRBV5-4 | TRBD1 | .
CASSLTSGGAGDTQYF | TGCGCCAGCAGCTTGACTAGCGGGGGGGCTGGCGATACGCAGTATTTT | TRBJ2-3 | TRBV5-1 | TRBD2 | .
CASSDPSTEAFF | TGTGCCAGCAGTGACCCCAGCACTGAAGCTTTCTTT | TRBJ1-1 | TRBV25-1 | . | .
CASSQALGTDLYGYTF | TGTGCCAGCAGCCAAGCTCTGGGGACAGACCTTTATGGCTACACCTTC | TRBJ1-2 | TRBV14 | TRBD1 | .
CASRRESYNEQFF | TGTGCCAGCAGACGGGAGTCCTACAATGAGCAGTTCTTC | TRBJ2-1 | TRBV27 | . | .
CASGGSSPGEQYF | TGTGCCAGTGGCGGGTCGAGTCCGGGTGAGCAGTACTTC | TRBJ2-7 | TRBV7-9 | . | once
CASSYSGQGTSYEQYF | TGTGCCAGCAGTTACTCGGGACAGGGGACCTCCTACGAGCAGTACTTC | TRBJ2-7 | TRBV6-5 | TRBD1 | .